This is a list of T cell receptor beta chains from one sample in a study of identical twins. TCRdb re-analysed the 5' RACE reads in MiXCR, keeping a single row per CDR3 protein. Found here are fewer than 250,000 distinct CDR3 sequences, 15% of them singletons; the top ten hold 35% to 50%. The data also belong to a second study, concerning T cells expressing NK-cell markers.

Sequences were obtained from CD8+ T cells sorted from blood. Receptor source: a woman younger than 35 in good health. Each CDR3 is given with its conserved first and last residue. The order of the fields is V gene, D gene, J gene, clone size, CDR3 protein, CDR3 DNA. A D gene is named only where the DNA matches it firmly. A clone size is listed for some rows: how often the clone was seen (once, few, many), or a class if it is expanded.

v_call: TRBV5-1; d_call: -; j_call: TRBJ2-3; clone_size: -; cdr3_aa: CASSLGEVTDTQYF; cdr3_nt: TGCGCCAGCAGCTTGGGAGAAGTCACAGATACGCAGTATTTT
v_call: TRBV6-1; d_call: -; j_call: TRBJ2-1; clone_size: -; cdr3_aa: CASSPRARRWDEQFF; cdr3_nt: TGTGCCAGCAGCCCCCGGGCCAGGAGATGGGATGAGCAGTTCTTC
v_call: TRBV12-3/TRBV12-4; d_call: -; j_call: TRBJ2-5; clone_size: many; cdr3_aa: CASSLEGTQYF; cdr3_nt: TGTGCCAGCAGTTTAGAAGGGACCCAGTACTTC
v_call: TRBV29-1; d_call: -; j_call: TRBJ2-7; clone_size: few; cdr3_aa: CSADQGYEQYF; cdr3_nt: TGCAGCGCCGATCAAGGATACGAGCAGTACTTC
v_call: TRBV7-8; d_call: TRBD2; j_call: TRBJ2-7; clone_size: many; cdr3_aa: CASSGRNDAGGSLIEQYF; cdr3_nt: TGTGCCAGCAGCGGCCGGAACGATGCGGGAGGTTCCTTAATCGAGCAGTACTTC
v_call: TRBV11-2; d_call: -; j_call: TRBJ1-1; clone_size: few; cdr3_aa: CASSLSGGSVEAFF; cdr3_nt: TGTGCCAGCAGCTTATCGGGGGGCTCGGTTGAAGCTTTCTTT
v_call: TRBV2; d_call: TRBD2; j_call: TRBJ2-3; clone_size: few; cdr3_aa: CATGTSGGISTDTQYF; cdr3_nt: TGTGCCACCGGGACTAGCGGGGGAATAAGCACAGATACGCAGTATTTT
v_call: TRBV6-2/TRBV6-3; d_call: -; j_call: TRBJ2-1; clone_size: -; cdr3_aa: CASARDLRDNEQFF; cdr3_nt: TGTGCCTCCGCCCGGGACTTACGTGACAATGAGCAGTTCTTC
v_call: TRBV6-5; d_call: -; j_call: TRBJ2-2; clone_size: few; cdr3_aa: CASSYAGYTGELFF; cdr3_nt: TGTGCCAGCAGTTATGCGGGTTACACCGGGGAGCTGTTTTTT
v_call: TRBV9; d_call: -; j_call: TRBJ2-1; clone_size: many; cdr3_aa: CASSVAGGPSAAYNEQFF; cdr3_nt: TGTGCCAGCAGCGTAGCGGGGGGCCCCTCCGCAGCCTACAATGAGCAGTTCTTC
v_call: TRBV9; d_call: TRBD2; j_call: TRBJ2-2; clone_size: -; cdr3_aa: CASSVARSGGGYTGELFF; cdr3_nt: TGTGCCAGCAGCGTAGCTCGGAGCGGGGGGGGATACACCGGGGAGCTGTTTTTT
v_call: TRBV2; d_call: -; j_call: TRBJ2-5; clone_size: -; cdr3_aa: CASSDWGSVYQETQYF; cdr3_nt: TGTGCCAGCAGTGACTGGGGGTCAGTGTACCAAGAGACCCAGTACTTC
v_call: TRBV15; d_call: TRBD2; j_call: TRBJ2-2; clone_size: -; cdr3_aa: CATSRDRGLAGRNTGELFF; cdr3_nt: TGTGCCACCAGCAGAGATCGAGGACTAGCGGGAAGAAACACCGGGGAGCTGTTTTTT
v_call: TRBV12-3/TRBV12-4; d_call: TRBD1; j_call: TRBJ1-2; clone_size: -; cdr3_aa: CASSFAGTAYGYTF; cdr3_nt: TGTGCCAGCAGTTTCGCCGGGACAGCTTATGGCTACACCTTC
v_call: TRBV12-3/TRBV12-4; d_call: -; j_call: TRBJ2-1; clone_size: many; cdr3_aa: CASSLSSGNEQFF; cdr3_nt: TGTGCCAGCAGTTTAAGTTCGGGGAATGAGCAGTTCTTC
v_call: TRBV7-9; d_call: -; j_call: TRBJ2-3; clone_size: few; cdr3_aa: CASSSNNRFSTDTQYF; cdr3_nt: TGTGCCAGCAGCTCAAACAACAGGTTCAGCACAGATACGCAGTATTTT
v_call: TRBV12-5; d_call: -; j_call: TRBJ1-4; clone_size: -; cdr3_aa: CASGAGAREKLFF; cdr3_nt: TGTGCTAGTGGCGCAGGGGCCCGGGAAAAACTGTTTTTT
v_call: TRBV10-3; d_call: TRBD1; j_call: TRBJ2-3; clone_size: -; cdr3_aa: CAIGYRGFTDTQYF; cdr3_nt: TGTGCCATCGGGTACAGGGGGTTCACAGATACGCAGTATTTT
v_call: TRBV12-3/TRBV12-4; d_call: -; j_call: TRBJ2-1; clone_size: -; cdr3_aa: CASRPYTGLVDEQFF; cdr3_nt: TGTGCCAGCAGACCATATACGGGTCTGGTCGATGAGCAGTTCTTC
v_call: TRBV29-1; d_call: TRBD2; j_call: TRBJ2-1; clone_size: many; cdr3_aa: CSAPETSGGNNEQFF; cdr3_nt: TGCAGCGCCCCCGAGACTAGCGGGGGAAACAATGAGCAGTTCTTC
v_call: TRBV7-9; d_call: -; j_call: TRBJ1-2; clone_size: -; cdr3_aa: CASSPLRTAVSYGYTF; cdr3_nt: TGTGCCAGCAGCCCCTTGAGGACAGCGGTGAGCTATGGCTACACCTTC
v_call: TRBV29-1; d_call: -; j_call: TRBJ2-2; clone_size: -; cdr3_aa: CSVEGGQGTGELFF; cdr3_nt: TGCAGCGTAGAAGGAGGGCAAGGTACCGGGGAGCTGTTTTTT
v_call: TRBV12-3/TRBV12-4; d_call: -; j_call: TRBJ2-1; clone_size: few; cdr3_aa: CASSTSTVSNNEQFF; cdr3_nt: TGTGCCAGCAGTACGTCCACGGTGTCGAACAATGAGCAGTTCTTC
v_call: TRBV12-3/TRBV12-4; d_call: TRBD2; j_call: TRBJ2-4; clone_size: few; cdr3_aa: CASRKLAGVAKNIQYF; cdr3_nt: TGTGCCAGCAGGAAACTAGCGGGAGTGGCCAAAAACATTCAGTACTTC
v_call: TRBV12-5; d_call: -; j_call: TRBJ2-7; clone_size: few; cdr3_aa: CASGYGGYEQYF; cdr3_nt: TGTGCTAGTGGTTACGGAGGCTACGAGCAGTACTTC
v_call: TRBV7-6; d_call: -; j_call: TRBJ2-1; clone_size: few; cdr3_aa: CASSQGRNNEQFF; cdr3_nt: TGTGCCAGCAGCCAGGGCCGCAACAATGAGCAGTTCTTC
v_call: TRBV5-1; d_call: TRBD1; j_call: TRBJ2-5; clone_size: few; cdr3_aa: CASSPARDREETQYF; cdr3_nt: TGCGCCAGCAGCCCCGCCCGGGACAGGGAGGAGACCCAGTACTTC
v_call: TRBV29-1; d_call: -; j_call: TRBJ2-7; clone_size: -; cdr3_aa: CSVEGLGLSSYEQYF; cdr3_nt: TGCAGCGTTGAGGGGCTGGGCCTCTCCTCCTACGAGCAGTACTTC
v_call: TRBV25-1; d_call: -; j_call: TRBJ2-1; clone_size: -; cdr3_aa: CASSEQGVNEQFF; cdr3_nt: TGTGCCAGCAGTGAACAGGGTGTGAATGAGCAGTTCTTC
v_call: TRBV29-1; d_call: -; j_call: TRBJ2-5; clone_size: -; cdr3_aa: CSGTAGTEETQYF; cdr3_nt: TGCAGCGGGACAGCCGGGACGGAAGAGACCCAGTACTTC
v_call: TRBV30; d_call: -; j_call: TRBJ1-2; clone_size: -; cdr3_aa: CAADRRVSYGYTF; cdr3_nt: TGTGCCGCCGACCGCAGGGTCTCCTATGGCTACACCTTC
v_call: TRBV10-3; d_call: -; j_call: TRBJ2-1; clone_size: -; cdr3_aa: CAISEAPGYEQFF; cdr3_nt: TGTGCCATCAGTGAGGCCCCAGGGTATGAGCAGTTCTTC
v_call: TRBV29-1; d_call: -; j_call: TRBJ2-7; clone_size: few; cdr3_aa: CSVVGGTTYEQYF; cdr3_nt: TGCAGCGTTGTCGGGGGTACTACCTACGAGCAGTACTTC
v_call: TRBV29-1; d_call: -; j_call: TRBJ1-3; clone_size: -; cdr3_aa: CSVFNGNTIYF; cdr3_nt: TGCAGCGTTTTTAATGGAAACACCATATATTTT
v_call: TRBV5-1; d_call: -; j_call: TRBJ1-1; clone_size: few; cdr3_aa: CASSALDGGAVTEAFF; cdr3_nt: TGCGCCAGCAGCGCGCTCGACGGAGGGGCTGTTACTGAAGCTTTCTTT
v_call: TRBV12-3/TRBV12-4; d_call: -; j_call: TRBJ2-6; clone_size: few; cdr3_aa: CASSAIPGGANVLTF; cdr3_nt: TGTGCCAGCAGCGCAATACCGGGTGGGGCCAACGTCCTGACTTTC
v_call: TRBV10-3; d_call: TRBD1; j_call: TRBJ2-7; clone_size: few; cdr3_aa: CAISEPGGTGEYEQYF; cdr3_nt: TGTGCCATCAGTGAGCCCGGGGGGACAGGGGAATACGAGCAGTACTTC
v_call: TRBV7-9; d_call: -; j_call: TRBJ2-7; clone_size: -; cdr3_aa: CASSLDSTYEQYF; cdr3_nt: TGTGCCAGCAGCTTAGACAGTACCTACGAGCAGTACTTC
v_call: TRBV20-1; d_call: -; j_call: TRBJ1-2; clone_size: few; cdr3_aa: CSALTTVNYGYTF; cdr3_nt: TGCAGTGCCCTCACGACAGTTAACTATGGCTACACCTTC
v_call: TRBV9; d_call: -; j_call: TRBJ2-7; clone_size: -; cdr3_aa: CASSATPGLSYEQYF; cdr3_nt: TGTGCCAGCAGCGCTACCCCGGGACTGAGCTACGAGCAGTACTTC
v_call: TRBV27; d_call: TRBD1; j_call: TRBJ1-5; clone_size: few; cdr3_aa: CASSPGTGEQPQHF; cdr3_nt: TGTGCCAGCAGTCCGGGGACAGGGGAACAGCCCCAGCATTTT
v_call: TRBV27; d_call: -; j_call: TRBJ2-1; clone_size: few; cdr3_aa: CASSFGNPNEQFF; cdr3_nt: TGTGCCAGCAGTTTTGGCAATCCAAATGAGCAGTTCTTC